This entry is about one TCR beta chain. In the original analysis: Amplification of reference gene primers was used by the study to estimate nucleated cell counts. Repertoires were generated with immunoSEQ multiplex PCR, while TCRdb's copy carries only in-frame clones and drops some. V, J and clone size are those of that table, while D and trimming were read from the DNA. There are a few hundred thousand clones in the sample; around nine tenths occur only once, and approximately 5% lies in the top ten. The sample originates from a study of blood T cell repertoires in COVID-19. Recovery meant two consecutive negative NP/OP PCR tests, professional clearance, or resolved symptoms. V lost 3 bases, J lost 2 bases, and 3 bases lay in between. Germline CDR1 is SQVTM and CDR2 is ANQGSEA. This CDR3 is 11 amino acids long.

The chain carries TRBV29-1 and TRBJ2-3, with no clear D. The sequenced sample consisted of PBMCs or T cells enriched from blood (not recorded which). This receptor was obtained from a woman younger than 45 who had recovered from COVID-19. The CDR3 loop is CSVDLTDTQYF. The DNA of the CDR3 is TGCAGCGTTGATCTCACAGATACGCAGTATTTT.